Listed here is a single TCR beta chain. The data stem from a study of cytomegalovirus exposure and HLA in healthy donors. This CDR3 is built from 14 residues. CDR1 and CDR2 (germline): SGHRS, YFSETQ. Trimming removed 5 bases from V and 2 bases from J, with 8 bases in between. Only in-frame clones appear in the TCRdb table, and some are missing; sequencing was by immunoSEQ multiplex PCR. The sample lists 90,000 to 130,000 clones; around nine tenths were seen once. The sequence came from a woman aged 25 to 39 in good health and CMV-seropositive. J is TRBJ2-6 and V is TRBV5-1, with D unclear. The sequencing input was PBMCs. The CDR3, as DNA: TGCGCCAGCAGTCAGGATCCTGGGGCCAACGTCCTGACTTTC. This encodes CASSQDPGANVLTF.